This T cell receptor beta chain was sequenced during a study of CD8 T cells in Susac syndrome. It was with random hexamers that about 0.45 to 1 ug RNA was reverse transcribed. The CDR3 of TCR beta was amplified by immunoSEQ multiplex PCR across 54 Vbeta and 13 Jbeta. TCRdb reanalysed the immunoSEQ multiplex PCR reads using MiXCR and keeps one entry per CDR3 protein. The sample has roughly 180,000 distinct CDR3 sequences; over 85% are singletons. Per the germline V gene, CDR1 is DFQATT and CDR2 is SNEGSKA (reference sequence). The CDR3 runs 16 residues. After removal of 3 bases from V and 4 bases from J, the junction contained 13 bases not matched to a gene. CD8+ and CD4+ T cells from blood underwent TCR beta sequencing, which was carried out in a high-throughput format. While CD8+ and CD4+ T cells were isolated negatively, TEMRA cells were enriched by FACS.

The material sequenced was CD4+ T cells from PBMCs. This rearrangement joins TRBV20-1 to TRBJ2-3; 7 bases map to TRBD2. The receptor was derived from a human donor in good health. The CDR3 reads CSASTLTSAGADTQYF. The CDR3 DNA sequence: TGCAGTGCTAGTACCCTTACTAGCGCGGGGGCAGATACGCAGTATTTT.